The next 31 T cell receptor beta chains were all read from a single sample in a study of T cell changes during pregnancy in multiple sclerosis (dated by TCRdb to between 2017 and 2020). The library was prepared using the immunoSEQ multiplex PCR assay. TCRdb carries this immuneACCESS record with in-frame sequences only. Its versions omit some clonotypes, under half of them owing to an unresolved V gene in the studies checked, with the rest unexplained. The sample table contains 30,000 to 45,000 clones; only one count was recorded for about 93% of them. The top ten hold more than 0.4% of the sample. This specimen consisted of CD4+ T cells from peripheral blood mononuclear cells, obtained in the third trimester of pregnancy. Receptors originate from a female donor with multiple sclerosis, enrolled in a pregnancy study.

In its sample, this clone was seen once. This sequence joins TRBV4-2 and TRBJ2-1; TRBD2 agrees at 8 bases. The J segment lost 6 bases and the V segment lost 0 bases, leaving 10 bases of the junction unmatched. Germline CDR1 LGHNA, CDR2 YNFKEQ. CDR3 length equals 17 residues. The CDR3 loop is CASSQDDGRAFRNEQFF. CDR3 coding DNA: TGTGCCAGCAGCCAAGATGACGGGAGGGCCTTCCGCAATGAGCAGTTCTTC.

In its sample, this clone was seen once. This chain joins TRBV30 and TRBJ1-1, with 7 bases that match TRBD1. The CDR3 loop spans 13 amino acids. With 0 bases clipped from V and 4 bases from J, the junction kept 2 bases outside the gene matches. Germline CDR1 and CDR2: GTSNPN and SVGIG (reference sequence). The CDR3 loop is CAWSVGGPTEAFF. CDR3 sequence (DNA): TGTGCCTGGAGTGTAGGGGGCCCCACTGAAGCTTTCTTT. The variable domain in full, with the rest retrieved from reference TRBV30 and TRBJ1-1, is SQTIHQWPATLVQPVGSPLSLECTVEGTSNPNLYWYRQAAGRGLQLLFYSVGIGQISSEVPQNLSASRPQDRQFILSSKKLLLSDSGFYLCAWSVGGPTEAFFGQGTRLTVV.

The chain joins TRBV27 to TRBJ1-2; 8 nucleotides line up with TRBD1. V lost 5 bases and J lost 1; bases outside the gene matches: 6. The CDR3 extends over 15 amino acids. Germline loops: CDR1 MNHEY, CDR2 SMNVEV (reference sequence). As DNA, the CDR3 is TGTGCCAGCAGTCCTCAGGGGGCAGGTAACTATGGCTACACCTTC. Protein: CASSPQGAGNYGYTF.

The chain recombines TRBV6-5 with TRBJ2-1; perhaps TRBD2 as D (6 bases). The CDR3 has 13 amino acids. The ends were cut back, 5 bases at V and 2 bases at J, with 7 bases in the middle. Germline V lookup: CDR1 MNHEY, CDR2 SVGAGI. CDR3 sequence reads: CASSGTPYNEQFF. DNA of the CDR3: TGTGCCAGCAGTGGGACTCCCTACAATGAGCAGTTCTTC.

The gene calls are TRBV28 and TRBJ2-3; TRBD1 matches 7 bases. The germline CDR1 and CDR2 sequences are MDHEN and SYDVKM. The CDR3 extends over 13 amino acids. V lost 6 bases, J lost 3 bases, and 3 bases stayed unmatched. CDR3 in DNA: TGTGCCAGCAGCGTGGGACAGACAGATACGCAGTATTTT. Translation gives CASSVGQTDTQYF.

The chain uses TRBV6-1 and TRBJ2-1, with 9 bases fitting TRBD1. V shed 3 bases and J 7 bases; nucleotides not matched to a gene: 7. The CDR3 runs 15 residues. The germline V gene has CDR1 MNHNS and CDR2 SASEGT. The DNA for the CDR3 is TGTGCCAGCAGTGAGCAGGACAGGGGCAGTAATGAGCAGTTCTTC. Amino acids: CASSEQDRGSNEQFF.

The CDR3 bases are TGTGCCACTGGACTCAGGGGGCAAAGGGAGAACACTGAAGCTTTCTTT. This translates into CATGLRGQRENTEAFF. The V call is TRBV10-3, the J call TRBJ1-1, with 8 bases that match TRBD1. Germline lookup yields CDR1 ENHRY and CDR2 SYGVKD. With V trimmed by 10 bases and J by 1 base, 14 bases remained unmatched. CDR3 length: 16 residues.

The chain recombines TRBV2 with TRBJ2-3, with TRBD2 matching 11 bases. V was clipped by 8 bases and J by 5 bases; unmatched bases: 18. Germline V gene sequence: CDR1 SNHLY, CDR2 FYNNEI. This CDR3 comprises 18 residues. The CDR3: CASRGYRLAGIAEDTQYF. The CDR3 DNA is TGTGCCAGCCGCGGATACAGACTAGCGGGAATAGCGGAAGATACGCAGTATTTT.

This clone was recorded once. The chain recombines TRBV19 with TRBJ1-5, with D possibly being TRBD1 (5 bases). V lost 5 bases to trimming and J lost 7 bases, with 15 bases between them. The length of the CDR3 is 14 residues. Germline V gene lookup returns CDR1 LNHDA and CDR2 SQIVND (reference sequence). The CDR3 nucleotides are TGTGCCAGTAGTTCCACAGGAACGAAGCAGCCCCAGCATTTT. Protein: CASSSTGTKQPQHF.

The chain is built from TRBV4-1 and TRBJ2-7; TRBD2 matches 12 bases. The V segment lost 2 bases and the J segment 4 bases; nucleotides outside the gene matches: 3. CDR1 MGHRA and CDR2 YSYEKL come from the germline V gene. CDR3 length: 15 residues. The CDR3 loop is CASSQPTSGSYEQYF. The CDR3 nucleotides read TGCGCCAGCAGCCAACCGACTAGCGGGAGTTACGAGCAGTACTTC.

V is TRBV18 and J is TRBJ2-1, with D possibly TRBD2 on 6 matching bases. V was trimmed by 1 base and J by 8 bases, leaving 15 bases between them. The V gene's germline CDR1 is KGHSH and CDR2 LQKENI. CDR3 size: 15 residues. CDR3 sequence reads: CASSPRLGGRDEQFF. In DNA, the CDR3 is TGTGCCAGCTCACCACGTCTCGGAGGGCGGGATGAGCAGTTCTTC.

This chain joins TRBV28 and TRBJ2-3; TRBD2 might be the D (6 bases). This CDR3 is 15 amino acids long. The germline CDR1 and CDR2 sequences are MDHEN and SYDVKM. V was clipped by 2 bases and J by 2 bases, with 11 bases between them. The CDR3 here is CASSLAGSNTDTQYF. CDR3 in DNA: TGTGCCAGCAGTTTAGCGGGGTCAAACACAGATACGCAGTATTTT.

The rearrangement joins TRBV10-3 to TRBJ2-5, with TRBD1 matching over 10 bases. The CDR3 has 12 residues. The ends lost 9 bases at V and 3 bases at J; junction bases unmatched: 1. CDR1 is ENHRY, CDR2 SYGVKD, per germline. In DNA form, the CDR3 reads TGTGCCATAGGACAGGGGGAAGAGACCCAGTACTTC. Residues: CAIGQGEETQYF.

A single count supports this clone. The chain links TRBV7-7 to TRBJ2-1, with TRBD1 matching 9 bases. CDR3 length: 16 amino acids. J was trimmed by 6 bases and V by 5 bases; bases with no gene match: 11. Germline V gene sequence: CDR1 SSHAT, CDR2 FNYEAQ (reference sequence). The CDR3 sequence is CASSPGTGRSGNEQFF. CDR3 coding DNA: TGTGCCAGCAGCCCGGGGACAGGGAGGTCGGGCAATGAGCAGTTCTTC. The whole variable domain, remainder taken from reference TRBV7-7 and TRBJ2-1, is GAGVSQSPRYKVTKRGQDVTLRCDPISSHATLYWYQQALGQGPEFLTYFNYEAQPDKSGLPSDRFSAERPEGSISTLTIQRTEQRDSAMYRCASSPGTGRSGNEQFFGPGTRLTVL.

The rearrangement uses TRBV18 and TRBJ2-7, with 16 bases identical to TRBD2. The CDR3 runs 15 residues. Germline-derived CDR1 and CDR2 are KGHSH and LQKENI. V dropped 3 bases and J dropped 6; count of bases not matched to a gene: 2. CDR3 residues: CASSPGTSGRAEQYF. CDR3 DNA: TGTGCCAGCTCACCCGGGACTAGCGGGAGGGCCGAGCAGTACTTC.

The V gene is TRBV7-2, the J gene TRBJ2-5, with D possibly TRBD2 on 6 matching bases. The germline V gene has CDR1 SGHTA and CDR2 FQGNSA. The CDR3 contains 12 residues. Trimming removed 5 bases from V and 4 bases from J, with 8 bases in between. In DNA form, the CDR3 reads TGTGCCAGCAGCGGGAGGACAGAGACCCAGTACTTC. The encoded protein is CASSGRTETQYF.

This chain connects TRBV10-2 to TRBJ2-7; 7 bases fit TRBD2. This CDR3 spans 16 amino acids. Germline CDR1 reads WSHSY; CDR2 reads SAAADI. V lost 4 bases to trimming and J lost 3 bases; unmatched junction nucleotides: 12. Written as DNA, the CDR3 is TGCGCCAGCAGTGCAATAGGGGTAGCGGGCCGCTACGAGCAGTACTTC. It specifies CASSAIGVAGRYEQYF.

The chain couples TRBV28 to TRBJ1-4; maybe TRBD1 (6 bases). Germline V lookup: CDR1 MDHEN, CDR2 SYDVKM. V was cut by 3 bases and J by 8 bases, with 13 bases left in between. CDR3 length: 14 residues. In nucleotides, the CDR3 is TGTGCCAGCAGTTTCGGGGGGCCAAACGAAAAACTGTTTTTT. It yields the protein CASSFGGPNEKLFF.

This rearrangement joins TRBV7-8 to TRBJ2-3; TRBD2 matches at 13 bases. The germline V gene encodes CDR1 SGHVS and CDR2 FQNEAQ. Trimming took 5 bases from V and 0 from J; bases not matched to a gene: 5. The CDR3 has 17 residues. CDR3 region: CASSRTSGSTSTDTQYF. CDR3 DNA sequence: TGTGCCAGCAGCCGGACTAGCGGGAGTACCAGCACAGATACGCAGTATTTT. The complete variable domain, with remaining parts taken from reference TRBV7-8 and TRBJ2-3, reads GAGVSQSPRYKVAKRGQDVALRCDPISGHVSLFWYQQALGQGPEFLTYFQNEAQLDKSGLPSDRFFAERPEGSVSTLKIQRTQQEDSAVYLCASSRTSGSTSTDTQYFGPGTRLTVL.

This sequence joins TRBV7-2 and TRBJ2-1; 7 positions agree with TRBD1. Germline assignment: CDR1 SGHTA and CDR2 FQGNSA. This CDR3 is 13 amino acids long. V lost 5 bases to trimming and J lost 4 bases; unmatched junction nucleotides: 2. CDR3 sequence reads: CASSPTGYNEQFF. As DNA, the CDR3 is TGTGCCAGCAGCCCGACAGGGTACAATGAGCAGTTCTTC.

The chain couples TRBV16 to TRBJ1-2; 11 nucleotides line up with TRBD1. J gave up 7 bases and V 2 bases, and 6 bases lay outside the gene matches. The CDR3 contains 15 residues. CDR1 KGHSY and CDR2 FQNENV come from the germline V gene. This CDR3 reads CASSQLGQGASGYTF. In DNA form, the CDR3 reads TGTGCCAGCAGCCAACTCGGACAGGGGGCAAGTGGCTACACCTTC.

The rearrangement links TRBV30 to TRBJ1-1, with D perhaps matching TRBD1 (6 bases). The CDR3 is 12 amino acids. V was shortened by 8 bases and J by 0 bases, with 10 bases between the two germline ends. The germline V gene has CDR1 GTSNPN and CDR2 SVGIG (reference sequence). The CDR3 reads CALQGMNTEAFF. As DNA, the CDR3 is TGTGCCCTACAGGGAATGAACACTGAAGCTTTCTTT.

This sequence joins TRBV14 and TRBJ1-2; a possible D gene is TRBD1 (5 bases). Trimming shortened V by 1 base and J by 3 bases, and 18 bases separated the two germline ends. This CDR3 spans 17 amino acids. The germline gives CDR1 SGHDN, CDR2 FVKESK. CDR3 in amino acids: CASSQGILRGSDYGYTF. The DNA for the CDR3 is TGTGCCAGCAGCCAAGGTATCTTAAGGGGATCGGACTATGGCTACACCTTC.

A single count supports this clone. The rearrangement links TRBV7-2 to TRBJ2-3; D is unclear. Germline V gene lookup returns CDR1 SGHTA and CDR2 FQGNSA. With 5 bases removed from V and 3 bases from J, the gap between germline ends came to 12 bases. The CDR3 contains 14 residues. The CDR3 sequence: CASSLLMRTDTQYF. DNA for the CDR3: TGTGCCAGCAGCCTCTTGATGCGGACAGATACGCAGTATTTT.

The chain combines TRBV28 with TRBJ1-1, with D unclear. CDR1 and CDR2 (germline): MDHEN, SYDVKM. Between the trimmed V and J ends, which lost 8 bases and 6 bases, there was a span of 7 bases. CDR3 length equals 10 residues. This CDR3 reads CASVGPEAFF. The CDR3, as DNA: TGTGCCAGCGTTGGGCCTGAAGCTTTCTTT. The whole variable domain, remainder taken from reference TRBV28 and TRBJ1-1, is DVKVTQSSRYLVKRTGEKVFLECVQDMDHENMFWYRQDPGLGLRLIYFSYDVKMKEKGDIPEGYSVSREKKERFSLILESASTNQTSMYLCASVGPEAFFGQGTRLTVV.

The gene calls are TRBV21-1 and TRBJ2-2; the D call TRBD1 from the table was never checked on the DNA. TRBV21-1 is designated a pseudogene. This CDR3 is 19 amino acids long. The CDR3 DNA reads as TGTGCCAGCAGCACCAAACCTGCCGGGACAGGGAAGAACACCGGGGAGCTGTTTTTT. Its protein product is CASSTKPAGTGKNTGELFF.

This sequence joins TRBV30 and TRBJ2-7; D not resolved. The V end lost 1 base, the J end lost 3 bases, and 19 bases lay between the germline ends. The CDR3 length is 16 residues. Germline V gene sequence: CDR1 GTSNPN, CDR2 SVGIG (reference sequence). The CDR3 DNA sequence: TGTGCCTGGAGTGCCGTTACAGTAGTGGCGCGCTACGAGCAGTACTTC. Translated: CAWSAVTVVARYEQYF.

This chain uses TRBV7-3 with TRBJ1-5; TRBD1 might be the D (5 bases). The CDR3 totals 15 residues. Germline CDR1 is SGHTA and CDR2 is FQGTGA. V lost 5 bases and J 2 bases, leaving 13 bases between the germline ends. The CDR3 loop reads CASSPSGGGNQPQHF. The CDR3 DNA reads as TGTGCCAGCAGCCCGAGTGGGGGGGGCAATCAGCCCCAGCATTTT.

This clone has just one count. The chain has TRBV11-3 and TRBJ2-1; 13 bases are a match to TRBD2. CDR3 length equals 18 residues. Germline-derived CDR1 and CDR2 are SGHNT and YENEEA. The ends lost 1 base at V and 1 base at J; junction bases unmatched: 4. The DNA of the CDR3 is TGTGCCAGCAGCTTAGGAACTAGCGGGAGGGGGTCCTACAATGAGCAGTTCTTC. This sequence encodes CASSLGTSGRGSYNEQFF.

As regards this clone: One end of the junction does not line up with germline, which may come from a read error. The rearrangement joins TRBV2 to TRBJ2-3, with 8 bases that match TRBD2. CDR1 and CDR2 from the germline V gene are SNHLY and FYNNEI. This CDR3 is 12 amino acids long. The CDR3 DNA is TGTGCCAGCAGGGAAGGACTAGCTACGCAGTATTTT. It encodes CASREGLATQYF. Together with reference TRBV2 and TRBJ2-3, the CDR3 gives the full variable domain: EPEVTQTPSHQVTQMGQEVILRCVPISNHLYFYWYRQILGQKVEFLVSFYNNEISEKSEIFDDQFSVERPDGSNFTLKIRSTKLEDSAMYFCASREGLATQYFGPGTRLTVL.

V and J are TRBV5-5 and TRBJ1-3; D unresolved. The V end was cut by 4 bases, the J end by 2 bases, with 7 bases between. The CDR3 totals 13 residues. The germline gives CDR1 SGHKS, CDR2 YYEKEE (reference sequence). CDR3 DNA: TGTGCCAGCAGCCGGGTGGCTGGAAACACCATATATTTT. Protein sequence: CASSRVAGNTIYF.